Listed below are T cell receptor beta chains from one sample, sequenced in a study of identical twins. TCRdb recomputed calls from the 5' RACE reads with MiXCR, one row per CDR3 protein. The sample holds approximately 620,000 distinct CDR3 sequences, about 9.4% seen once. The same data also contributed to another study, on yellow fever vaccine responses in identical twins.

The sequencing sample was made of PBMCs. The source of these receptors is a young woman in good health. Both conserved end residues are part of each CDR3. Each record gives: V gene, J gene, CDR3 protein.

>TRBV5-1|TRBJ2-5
CASRRGQGGRPTETQYF
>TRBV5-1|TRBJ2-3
CASSLGGGSDTQYF
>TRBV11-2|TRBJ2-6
CASSPPTGTGRFGANVLTF
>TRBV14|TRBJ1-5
CASSQDLSQPQHF
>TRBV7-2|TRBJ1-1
CASRLQGGNTEAFF
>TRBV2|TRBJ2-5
CASSEFQETQYF
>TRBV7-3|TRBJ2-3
CASSFDLTTTDTQYF
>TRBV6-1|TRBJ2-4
CASRPLGADSKNIQYF
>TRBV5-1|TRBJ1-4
CASRARRGTNEKLFF
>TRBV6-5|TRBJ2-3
CASSHALAGMATDTQYF
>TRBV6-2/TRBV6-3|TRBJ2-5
CASSSPKGPGQETQYF
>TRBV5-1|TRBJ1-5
CASSPGGYQPQHF
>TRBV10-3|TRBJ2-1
CAISLGTGGGEQFF
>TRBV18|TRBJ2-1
CASSLPLVGYNEQFF
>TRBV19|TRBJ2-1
CASSTRRLAGTSYNEQFF